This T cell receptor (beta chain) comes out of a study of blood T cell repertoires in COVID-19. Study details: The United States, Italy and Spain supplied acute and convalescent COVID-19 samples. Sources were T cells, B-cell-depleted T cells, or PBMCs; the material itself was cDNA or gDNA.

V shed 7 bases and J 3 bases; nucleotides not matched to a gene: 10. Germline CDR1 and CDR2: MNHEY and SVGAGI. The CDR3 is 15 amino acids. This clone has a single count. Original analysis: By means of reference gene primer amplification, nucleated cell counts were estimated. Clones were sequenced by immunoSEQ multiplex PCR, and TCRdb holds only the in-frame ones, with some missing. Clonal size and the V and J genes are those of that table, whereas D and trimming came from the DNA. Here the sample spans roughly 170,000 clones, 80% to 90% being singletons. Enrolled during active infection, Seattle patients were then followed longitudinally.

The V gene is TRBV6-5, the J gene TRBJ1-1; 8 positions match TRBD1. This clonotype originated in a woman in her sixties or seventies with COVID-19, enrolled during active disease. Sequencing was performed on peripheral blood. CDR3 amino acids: CASNNPGQGDTEAFF. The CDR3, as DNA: TGTGCCAGCAACAATCCCGGACAGGGAGACACTGAAGCTTTCTTT.